Described below is a single T cell receptor (beta chain) sequence and its context. Its antigen is not known. Germline values: CDR1 PRHDT, CDR2 FYEKMQ (reference sequence). V lost 4 bases and J 7 bases, leaving 22 bases between the germline ends. This CDR3 comprises 17 residues. The use of a sample-barcoded 5' primer and a J-beta primer mix characterized a second PCR of roughly 7 to 12 cycles. Each cDNA molecule received a tag from a template-switch adaptor that had 12 random nucleotides. TCRdb processed the 5' RACE reads anew with MiXCR; each CDR3 protein has one entry. The table has about 2 million distinct CDR3 sequences, around half seen once. The data were obtained in a study of blood T cells in healthy people across ages. Russia was home to the donors, healthy Caucasian individuals aged roughly 6 to 100. Extraction yielded at least 6 micrograms of total RNA per sample. Study findings and constraints: Long-lived donors carried more naive CD4+ cells and greater diversity than aged donors.

The TCR sequence derives from a woman aged 35 to 49 in good health. Specimen: blood. The chain couples TRBV13 to TRBJ1-4, with D possibly being TRBD1 (5 bases). DNA of the CDR3: TGTGCCAGCAGCTCAGGGTCGGGAGGGGTCGTCGGTGAAAAACTGTTTTTT. Translation gives CASSSGSGGVVGEKLFF.